This TCR beta chain was captured in a study of Tregs in tolerant kidney transplant recipients. Study-wide results and limits: Few patients were studied, so findings need validation in larger groups. Tolerant patients' donor-specific Tregs expanded beyond overall Tregs, suggesting antigen-driven growth.

CDR1 and CDR2 (germline): SGDLS, YYNGEE. After removal of 3 bases from V and 6 bases from J, the junction contained 7 bases not matched to a gene. The CDR3 has 15 residues. About this clone itself: The antigen remains undetermined. From the germline J gene comes the end of the CDR3, since the read stops 3 residues before it.

Generated by immunoSEQ multiplex PCR, the TCRdb table keeps only in-frame clones and is missing some. The sample includes about 15,000 clones. Mixed chimerism was transient after nonmyeloablative marrow transplants from related graft donors. Unstimulated Tregs (CD4+CD25+CD127-) and CD4+CD25- non-Tregs were sorted from PBMCs. This TCR was sampled from a human patient who received a combined kidney and bone marrow transplant. A share of the T cells may be of graft donor origin. The chain has TRBV9 and TRBJ2-1, with 9 bases aligning to TRBD2. This material consisted of CD4+ T cells from blood (PBMCs), taken 12 months after the transplant. The CDR3 DNA, read in part, is TGTGCCAGCAGCGGGGAGGCGGGAGGGGGCAATGAG. Translated: CASSGEAGGGNE. The full CDR3 protein reads CASSGEAGGGNEQFF. The complete variable domain, with remaining parts taken from reference TRBV9 and TRBJ2-1, reads DSGVTQTPKHLITATGQRVTLRCSPRSGDLSVYWYQQSLDQGLQFLIQYYNGEERAKGNILERFSAQQFPDLHSELNLSSLELGDSALYFCASSGEAGGGNEQFFGPGTRLTVL.